These T cell receptor beta chains were read from a single sample in a study of blood T cell repertoires in COVID-19. The method was immunoSEQ multiplex PCR; TCRdb's version includes in-frame clones alone and lacks a portion of them. Of about 26,000 clones in the sample, almost 95% are singletons; the top ten hold about 2%. The sample taken for sequencing was peripheral blood. The receptors stem from a human donor in a cohort sampled during active COVID-19. Both conserved end residues are part of each CDR3. Each record gives: V gene, J gene, CDR3 protein.

v_call: TRBV7-7
j_call: TRBJ2-5
cdr3_aa: CASSITGVEATQYF

v_call: TRBV7-9
j_call: TRBJ1-5
cdr3_aa: CASSLVSGGSGYSNQPQHF

v_call: TRBV5-4
j_call: TRBJ2-3
cdr3_aa: CASSSGLAGGRTDTQYF

v_call: TRBV5-1
j_call: TRBJ2-1
cdr3_aa: CASSSGTGGLDEQFF

v_call: TRBV27
j_call: TRBJ2-1
cdr3_aa: CASSISSSYNEQFF

v_call: TRBV7-2
j_call: TRBJ1-5
cdr3_aa: CASSLIQGAGQPQHF

v_call: TRBV9
j_call: TRBJ1-4
cdr3_aa: CASSVGSGLNEKLFF

v_call: TRBV27
j_call: TRBJ2-1
cdr3_aa: CASSAILTRGVYNEQFF

v_call: TRBV7-9
j_call: TRBJ1-2
cdr3_aa: CASSLASAVSNYGYTF

v_call: TRBV7-9
j_call: TRBJ2-7
cdr3_aa: CASSLGTAYEQYF

v_call: TRBV6-1
j_call: TRBJ1-2
cdr3_aa: CASSERTGTGPRYYGYTF

v_call: TRBV7-2
j_call: TRBJ2-3
cdr3_aa: CASSLDSISDTQYF

v_call: TRBV3-1/TRBV3-2
j_call: TRBJ2-1
cdr3_aa: CASSQVRTSLPDPLFF

v_call: TRBV11-3
j_call: TRBJ2-1
cdr3_aa: CASSPPQGINEQFF

v_call: TRBV5-4
j_call: TRBJ2-3
cdr3_aa: CASSFPAGSTDTQYF

v_call: TRBV2
j_call: TRBJ1-5
cdr3_aa: CASRGVWQPQHF

v_call: TRBV5-1
j_call: TRBJ2-1
cdr3_aa: CASSPGDRGHNEQFF

v_call: TRBV5-4
j_call: TRBJ2-7
cdr3_aa: CASSLYSLLSYEQYF

v_call: TRBV14
j_call: TRBJ1-2
cdr3_aa: CASSQDDRSGYTF

v_call: TRBV7-2
j_call: TRBJ2-3
cdr3_aa: CASSLWALRTDTQYF

v_call: TRBV10-1
j_call: TRBJ2-7
cdr3_aa: CASSERPEGAYEQYF

v_call: TRBV30
j_call: TRBJ1-5
cdr3_aa: CAWSVQGGQPQHF

v_call: TRBV5-1
j_call: TRBJ2-7
cdr3_aa: CASSPRQGTSYEQYF

v_call: TRBV5-1
j_call: TRBJ2-3
cdr3_aa: CASSWDSGGSTDTQYF

v_call: TRBV6-6
j_call: TRBJ2-7
cdr3_aa: CASSYSTGPAYEQYF